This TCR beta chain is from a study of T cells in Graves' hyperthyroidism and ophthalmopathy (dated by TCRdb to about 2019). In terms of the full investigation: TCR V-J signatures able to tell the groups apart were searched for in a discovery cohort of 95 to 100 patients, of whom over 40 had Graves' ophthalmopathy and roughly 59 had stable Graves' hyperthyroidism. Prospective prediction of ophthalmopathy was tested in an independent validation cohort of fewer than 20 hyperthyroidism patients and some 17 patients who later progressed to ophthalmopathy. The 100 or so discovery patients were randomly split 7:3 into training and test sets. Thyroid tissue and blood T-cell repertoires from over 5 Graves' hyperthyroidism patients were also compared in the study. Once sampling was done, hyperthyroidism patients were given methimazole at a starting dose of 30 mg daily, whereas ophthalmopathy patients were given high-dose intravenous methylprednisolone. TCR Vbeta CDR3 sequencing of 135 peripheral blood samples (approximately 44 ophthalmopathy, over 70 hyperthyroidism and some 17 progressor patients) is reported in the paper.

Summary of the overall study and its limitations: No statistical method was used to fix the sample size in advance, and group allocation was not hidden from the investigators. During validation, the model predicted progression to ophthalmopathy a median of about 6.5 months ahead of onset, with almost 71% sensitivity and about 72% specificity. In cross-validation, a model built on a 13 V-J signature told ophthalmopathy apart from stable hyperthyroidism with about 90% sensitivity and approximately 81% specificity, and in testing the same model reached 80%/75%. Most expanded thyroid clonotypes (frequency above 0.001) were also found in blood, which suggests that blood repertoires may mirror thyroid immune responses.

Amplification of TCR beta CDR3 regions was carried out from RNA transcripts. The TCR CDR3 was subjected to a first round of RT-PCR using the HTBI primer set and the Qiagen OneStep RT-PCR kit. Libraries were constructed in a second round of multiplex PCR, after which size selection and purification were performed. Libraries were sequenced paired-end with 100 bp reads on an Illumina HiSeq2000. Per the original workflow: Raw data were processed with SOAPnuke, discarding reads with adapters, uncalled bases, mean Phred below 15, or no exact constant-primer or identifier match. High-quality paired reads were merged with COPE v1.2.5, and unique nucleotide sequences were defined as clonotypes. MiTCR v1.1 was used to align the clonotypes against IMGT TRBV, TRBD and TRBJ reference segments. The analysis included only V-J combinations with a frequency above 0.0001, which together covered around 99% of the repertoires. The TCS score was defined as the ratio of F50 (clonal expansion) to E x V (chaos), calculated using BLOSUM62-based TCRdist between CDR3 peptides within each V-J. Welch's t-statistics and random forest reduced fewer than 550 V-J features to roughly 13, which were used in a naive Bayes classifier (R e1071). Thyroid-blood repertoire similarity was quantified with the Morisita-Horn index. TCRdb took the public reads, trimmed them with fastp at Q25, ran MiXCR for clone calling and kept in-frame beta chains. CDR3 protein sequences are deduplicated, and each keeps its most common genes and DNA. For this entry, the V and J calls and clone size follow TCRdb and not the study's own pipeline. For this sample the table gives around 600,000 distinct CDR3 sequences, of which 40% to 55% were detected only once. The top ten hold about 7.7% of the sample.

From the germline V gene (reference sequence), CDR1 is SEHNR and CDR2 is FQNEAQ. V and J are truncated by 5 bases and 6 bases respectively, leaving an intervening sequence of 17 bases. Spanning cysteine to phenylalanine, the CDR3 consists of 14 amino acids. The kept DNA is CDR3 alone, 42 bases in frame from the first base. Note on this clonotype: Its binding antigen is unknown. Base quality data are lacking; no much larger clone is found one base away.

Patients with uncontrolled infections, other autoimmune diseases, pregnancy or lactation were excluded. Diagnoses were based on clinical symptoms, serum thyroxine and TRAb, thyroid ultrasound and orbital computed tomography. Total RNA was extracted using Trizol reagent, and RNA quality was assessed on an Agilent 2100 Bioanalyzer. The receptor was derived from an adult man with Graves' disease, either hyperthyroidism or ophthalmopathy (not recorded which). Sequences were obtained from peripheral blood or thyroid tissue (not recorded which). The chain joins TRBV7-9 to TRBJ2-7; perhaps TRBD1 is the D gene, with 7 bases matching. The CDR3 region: CASSLRSGGGEQYF. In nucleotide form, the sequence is TGTGCCAGCAGCCTAAGATCAGGGGGAGGCGAGCAGTACTTC.